One sample yielded the 17 T cell receptor beta chains listed below, sequenced in a study of metastatic and nonmetastatic thyroid tumors. Before thyroid surgery, none of the patients had received any treatment. Via MiXCR, TCRdb re-called the PCR reads. The table records tens of thousands of clones, more than 9.5% of them present only once. The specimen sequenced was blood. The source of these receptors is a female donor with papillary thyroid cancer or a benign thyroid nodule (not recorded which). Some clones in this sample may be carry-over from other donors' samples.

J is TRBJ2-5 and V is TRBV6-1; no definite D call. Germline V lookup: CDR1 MNHNS, CDR2 SASEGT. CDR3 length equals 14 residues. Trimming cost V 7 bases and J 4 bases, with 16 bases left between them. CDR3 bases: TGTGCCAGCACCCCTCGAATGGGCGGAGAGACCCAGTACTTC. It is translated as CASTPRMGGETQYF.

This clone was counted many times. The rearrangement joins TRBV12-3 or TRBV12-4 to TRBJ2-1; D might be TRBD2 (5 bases). Trimming removed 0 bases at V and 10 bases at J, with 16 bases between. The CDR3 runs 15 residues. The CDR3 here is CASSLATGSRGEQFF. CDR3 bases: TGTGCCAGCAGTTTAGCGACCGGGTCTCGCGGGGAGCAGTTCTTC.

This clone has a count of ten or more. V and J are TRBV28 and TRBJ1-1; tentative D call: TRBD1 (5 bases). V was pared by 5 bases and J by 0 bases, with 10 bases between. The CDR3 extends over 14 amino acids. Germline V gene data show CDR1 as MDHEN and CDR2 as SYDVKM. CDR3 sequence: CASSPGFMNTEAFF. The CDR3 coding sequence is TGTGCCAGCAGTCCAGGGTTCATGAACACTGAAGCTTTCTTT.

Regarding this clone: It may be a read error: a sequence one base away is much more abundant. V is TRBV18 and J is TRBJ2-5; D remains ambiguous. This CDR3 contains 13 residues. Germline values: CDR1 KGHSH, CDR2 LQKENI. The V end was cut by 6 bases, the J end by 4 bases, with 12 bases between. In nucleotides, the CDR3 is TGTGCCAGCTCCTTCGAATGGGTAGAGACCCAGTACTTC. Translating gives CASSFEWVETQYF.

This clone came up many times. The chain recombines TRBV24-1 with TRBJ2-2; 7 bases fit TRBD1. Germline CDR1 reads KGHDR; CDR2 reads SFDVKD. Unmatched junction bases numbered 12, after V lost 9 bases and J lost 6 bases. The CDR3 loop spans 15 amino acids. The CDR3: CATSARDRDAGELFF. As DNA, the CDR3 is TGTGCCACCTCCGCCCGGGACAGAGACGCCGGGGAGCTGTTTTTT.

This clone showed up many times. The genes are TRBV6-1 and TRBJ1-2; D is ambiguous. With 5 bases removed from V and 7 bases from J, the gap between germline ends came to 11 bases. The CDR3 has 12 amino acids. CDR1 MNHNS and CDR2 SASEGT come from the germline V gene. CDR3 loop: CASSTFALGYTF. In DNA form, the CDR3 reads TGTGCCAGCAGTACATTCGCTCTTGGCTACACCTTC.

The chain joins TRBV11-1 to TRBJ2-1; 14 nucleotides agree with TRBD2. Germline CDR1 is SGHAT and CDR2 is FQDESV (reference sequence). The CDR3 extends over 18 amino acids. V lost 6 bases, J lost 9 bases, and 16 bases stayed unmatched. CDR3 in amino acids: CASRRDPPGTSGSAEQFF. The DNA for the CDR3 is TGTGCCAGCAGACGCGACCCACCCGGGACTAGCGGGAGTGCTGAGCAGTTCTTC.

The sample holds many counts of this clone. The V and J genes are TRBV18 and TRBJ2-1; TRBD2 matches at 7 bases. CDR1 and CDR2 (germline): KGHSH, LQKENI. J gave up 6 bases and V 4 bases, and 3 bases lay outside the gene matches. CDR3 size: 13 residues. The CDR3 region has the DNA TGTGCCAGCTCACATCGGACTAGCAATGAGCAGTTCTTC. This gives the protein CASSHRTSNEQFF.

This clone was seen at least ten times. The V gene is TRBV19, the J gene TRBJ1-3; D uncertain. V was pared by 1 base and J by 0 bases, with 10 bases between. In germline, CDR1 is LNHDA, CDR2 SQIVND (reference sequence). The CDR3 length is 16 residues. CDR3 coding DNA: TGTGCCAGTAGTATAGCCGGGGTCGGCTCTGGAAACACCATATATTTT. Amino acids: CASSIAGVGSGNTIYF. Full variable domain (outside the CDR3, taken from reference TRBV19 and TRBJ1-3): DGGITQSPKYLFRKEGQNVTLSCEQNLNHDAMYWYRQDPGQGLRLIYYSQIVNDFQKGDIAEGYSVSREKKESFPLTVTSAQKNPTAFYLCASSIAGVGSGNTIYFGEGSWLTVV.

This clone has a count of ten or more. The J gene is TRBJ2-2, the V gene TRBV3-1; possible D gene TRBD1, 6 bases. Trimming stripped 0 bases from V and 4 bases from J, with 9 bases between. The germline V gene has CDR1 LGHDT and CDR2 YNNKEL (reference sequence). CDR3 length equals 15 residues. DNA of the CDR3: TGTGCCAGCAGCCAAGATTCCAGGGGCACCGGGGAGCTGTTTTTT. It translates to CASSQDSRGTGELFF.

The chain has TRBV7-9 and TRBJ2-7; D remains ambiguous. Germline CDR1 is SEHNR and CDR2 is FQNEAQ (reference sequence). The V gene lost 1 base and the J gene lost 3 bases, with 4 bases spanning the gap. The CDR3 runs to 12 residues. The CDR3 DNA sequence: TGTGCCAGCAGCTTAGAACACTACGAGCAGTACTTC. Protein sequence: CASSLEHYEQYF.

This clone was observed at least ten times. The V call is TRBV2, the J call TRBJ2-5, with D unresolved. The germline V and J ends were trimmed by 2 bases and 5 bases, with 3 bases remaining between them. CDR3 length equals 11 residues. CDR1 is SNHLY, CDR2 FYNNEI, per germline. The CDR3 sequence: CASSEWETQYF. CDR3 nucleotides: TGTGCCAGCAGTGAATGGGAGACCCAGTACTTC.

Ten or more counts support this clone. The rearrangement links TRBV20-1 to TRBJ2-3, with 9 nucleotides matching TRBD2. J was trimmed by 0 bases and V by 6 bases; bases with no gene match: 7. The germline gives CDR1 DFQATT, CDR2 SNEGSKA (reference sequence). There are 15 residues in the CDR3. The CDR3 protein is CSATAGGSSTDTQYF. The CDR3 region has the DNA TGCAGTGCCACAGCGGGAGGTTCTAGCACAGATACGCAGTATTTT.

The gene calls are TRBV5-1 and TRBJ1-6; 7 bases agree with TRBD1. V lost 5 bases and J lost 7; bases outside the gene matches: 9. There are 15 residues in the CDR3. CDR1 is SGHRS, CDR2 YFSETQ, per germline. The CDR3 DNA is TGCGCCAGCAGACTTGGCCAGGGGGGAAATTCACCCCTCCACTTT. Residues: CASRLGQGGNSPLHF.

Concerning this clone itself: A much larger clonotype is one base distant, so this may be a read error. The same CDR3 is also encoded by other DNA sequences in this sample. This chain joins TRBV29-1 and TRBJ2-1; D unclear. Germline V gene sequence: CDR1 SQVTM, CDR2 ANQGSEA. V gave up 7 bases and J gave up 0 bases, with 19 bases separating them. CDR3 length: 16 amino acids. CDR3 coding DNA: TGCAGCGCTTACGCTGGCCGTCTTACCTCCTACAATGAGCAGTTCTTC. The encoded protein is CSAYAGRLTSYNEQFF.

Ten or more counts support this clone. The rearrangement joins TRBV27 to TRBJ1-1; 10 bases are a match to TRBD1. This CDR3 is built from 15 residues. Looked up from germline, CDR1 is MNHEY and CDR2 is SMNVEV (reference sequence). Trimming took 2 bases from V and 4 from J; bases not matched to a gene: 4. The CDR3 reads CASSLEGTGATEAFF. CDR3 bases: TGTGCCAGCAGTTTAGAAGGGACAGGGGCCACTGAAGCTTTCTTT.

This clone came up many times. The chain has TRBV28 and TRBJ2-3; D may be TRBD1 (5 bases). V was pared by 7 bases and J by 2 bases, with 10 bases between. CDR1 and CDR2 (germline): MDHEN, SYDVKM. This CDR3 spans 13 amino acids. The CDR3 nucleotides read TGTGCCAGCACCGGCAGGGCCACAGATACGCAGTATTTT. Protein product: CASTGRATDTQYF.